This TCR beta chain is drawn from a study of cytomegalovirus exposure and HLA in healthy donors. Study conclusions and caveats: It was reported that TCR beta sequences correctly inferred the HLA-A and HLA-B alleles for most subjects. Among TCR beta chains, those listed as cytomegalovirus-associated numbered some 160. Excluded were some V segments that proved indistinguishable, including TRBV6-2 and TRBV6-3. In a later analysis, TCR beta V- and J-gene trimming was associated with a missense DCLRE1C variant.

Germline V lookup: CDR1 SGDLS, CDR2 YYNGEE. The CDR3 is made up of 15 amino acids. The ends were cut back, 0 bases at V and 3 bases at J, with 13 bases in the middle. With 60 Vbeta and 13 Jbeta primers, the PCR was carried out. Measured with immunoSEQ multiplex PCR; TCRdb has only the in-frame clones, and not every one. The sample includes approximately 210,000 clones, about 81% of them seen just once. On this clone itself: Antigen specificity is unknown.

The source material was PBMCs. The chain employs TRBV9 and TRBJ2-7; D unclear. The TCR sequence derives from a middle-aged man in good health and CMV-seropositive. CDR3 bases: TGTGCCAGCAGCGTAGAGGTAGGCGGTCTCTACGAGCAGTACTTC. Translating it yields CASSVEVGGLYEQYF. The variable domain in full, with the rest retrieved from reference TRBV9 and TRBJ2-7, is DSGVTQTPKHLITATGQRVTLRCSPRSGDLSVYWYQQSLDQGLQFLIQYYNGEERAKGNILERFSAQQFPDLHSELNLSSLELGDSALYFCASSVEVGGLYEQYFGPGTRLTVT.